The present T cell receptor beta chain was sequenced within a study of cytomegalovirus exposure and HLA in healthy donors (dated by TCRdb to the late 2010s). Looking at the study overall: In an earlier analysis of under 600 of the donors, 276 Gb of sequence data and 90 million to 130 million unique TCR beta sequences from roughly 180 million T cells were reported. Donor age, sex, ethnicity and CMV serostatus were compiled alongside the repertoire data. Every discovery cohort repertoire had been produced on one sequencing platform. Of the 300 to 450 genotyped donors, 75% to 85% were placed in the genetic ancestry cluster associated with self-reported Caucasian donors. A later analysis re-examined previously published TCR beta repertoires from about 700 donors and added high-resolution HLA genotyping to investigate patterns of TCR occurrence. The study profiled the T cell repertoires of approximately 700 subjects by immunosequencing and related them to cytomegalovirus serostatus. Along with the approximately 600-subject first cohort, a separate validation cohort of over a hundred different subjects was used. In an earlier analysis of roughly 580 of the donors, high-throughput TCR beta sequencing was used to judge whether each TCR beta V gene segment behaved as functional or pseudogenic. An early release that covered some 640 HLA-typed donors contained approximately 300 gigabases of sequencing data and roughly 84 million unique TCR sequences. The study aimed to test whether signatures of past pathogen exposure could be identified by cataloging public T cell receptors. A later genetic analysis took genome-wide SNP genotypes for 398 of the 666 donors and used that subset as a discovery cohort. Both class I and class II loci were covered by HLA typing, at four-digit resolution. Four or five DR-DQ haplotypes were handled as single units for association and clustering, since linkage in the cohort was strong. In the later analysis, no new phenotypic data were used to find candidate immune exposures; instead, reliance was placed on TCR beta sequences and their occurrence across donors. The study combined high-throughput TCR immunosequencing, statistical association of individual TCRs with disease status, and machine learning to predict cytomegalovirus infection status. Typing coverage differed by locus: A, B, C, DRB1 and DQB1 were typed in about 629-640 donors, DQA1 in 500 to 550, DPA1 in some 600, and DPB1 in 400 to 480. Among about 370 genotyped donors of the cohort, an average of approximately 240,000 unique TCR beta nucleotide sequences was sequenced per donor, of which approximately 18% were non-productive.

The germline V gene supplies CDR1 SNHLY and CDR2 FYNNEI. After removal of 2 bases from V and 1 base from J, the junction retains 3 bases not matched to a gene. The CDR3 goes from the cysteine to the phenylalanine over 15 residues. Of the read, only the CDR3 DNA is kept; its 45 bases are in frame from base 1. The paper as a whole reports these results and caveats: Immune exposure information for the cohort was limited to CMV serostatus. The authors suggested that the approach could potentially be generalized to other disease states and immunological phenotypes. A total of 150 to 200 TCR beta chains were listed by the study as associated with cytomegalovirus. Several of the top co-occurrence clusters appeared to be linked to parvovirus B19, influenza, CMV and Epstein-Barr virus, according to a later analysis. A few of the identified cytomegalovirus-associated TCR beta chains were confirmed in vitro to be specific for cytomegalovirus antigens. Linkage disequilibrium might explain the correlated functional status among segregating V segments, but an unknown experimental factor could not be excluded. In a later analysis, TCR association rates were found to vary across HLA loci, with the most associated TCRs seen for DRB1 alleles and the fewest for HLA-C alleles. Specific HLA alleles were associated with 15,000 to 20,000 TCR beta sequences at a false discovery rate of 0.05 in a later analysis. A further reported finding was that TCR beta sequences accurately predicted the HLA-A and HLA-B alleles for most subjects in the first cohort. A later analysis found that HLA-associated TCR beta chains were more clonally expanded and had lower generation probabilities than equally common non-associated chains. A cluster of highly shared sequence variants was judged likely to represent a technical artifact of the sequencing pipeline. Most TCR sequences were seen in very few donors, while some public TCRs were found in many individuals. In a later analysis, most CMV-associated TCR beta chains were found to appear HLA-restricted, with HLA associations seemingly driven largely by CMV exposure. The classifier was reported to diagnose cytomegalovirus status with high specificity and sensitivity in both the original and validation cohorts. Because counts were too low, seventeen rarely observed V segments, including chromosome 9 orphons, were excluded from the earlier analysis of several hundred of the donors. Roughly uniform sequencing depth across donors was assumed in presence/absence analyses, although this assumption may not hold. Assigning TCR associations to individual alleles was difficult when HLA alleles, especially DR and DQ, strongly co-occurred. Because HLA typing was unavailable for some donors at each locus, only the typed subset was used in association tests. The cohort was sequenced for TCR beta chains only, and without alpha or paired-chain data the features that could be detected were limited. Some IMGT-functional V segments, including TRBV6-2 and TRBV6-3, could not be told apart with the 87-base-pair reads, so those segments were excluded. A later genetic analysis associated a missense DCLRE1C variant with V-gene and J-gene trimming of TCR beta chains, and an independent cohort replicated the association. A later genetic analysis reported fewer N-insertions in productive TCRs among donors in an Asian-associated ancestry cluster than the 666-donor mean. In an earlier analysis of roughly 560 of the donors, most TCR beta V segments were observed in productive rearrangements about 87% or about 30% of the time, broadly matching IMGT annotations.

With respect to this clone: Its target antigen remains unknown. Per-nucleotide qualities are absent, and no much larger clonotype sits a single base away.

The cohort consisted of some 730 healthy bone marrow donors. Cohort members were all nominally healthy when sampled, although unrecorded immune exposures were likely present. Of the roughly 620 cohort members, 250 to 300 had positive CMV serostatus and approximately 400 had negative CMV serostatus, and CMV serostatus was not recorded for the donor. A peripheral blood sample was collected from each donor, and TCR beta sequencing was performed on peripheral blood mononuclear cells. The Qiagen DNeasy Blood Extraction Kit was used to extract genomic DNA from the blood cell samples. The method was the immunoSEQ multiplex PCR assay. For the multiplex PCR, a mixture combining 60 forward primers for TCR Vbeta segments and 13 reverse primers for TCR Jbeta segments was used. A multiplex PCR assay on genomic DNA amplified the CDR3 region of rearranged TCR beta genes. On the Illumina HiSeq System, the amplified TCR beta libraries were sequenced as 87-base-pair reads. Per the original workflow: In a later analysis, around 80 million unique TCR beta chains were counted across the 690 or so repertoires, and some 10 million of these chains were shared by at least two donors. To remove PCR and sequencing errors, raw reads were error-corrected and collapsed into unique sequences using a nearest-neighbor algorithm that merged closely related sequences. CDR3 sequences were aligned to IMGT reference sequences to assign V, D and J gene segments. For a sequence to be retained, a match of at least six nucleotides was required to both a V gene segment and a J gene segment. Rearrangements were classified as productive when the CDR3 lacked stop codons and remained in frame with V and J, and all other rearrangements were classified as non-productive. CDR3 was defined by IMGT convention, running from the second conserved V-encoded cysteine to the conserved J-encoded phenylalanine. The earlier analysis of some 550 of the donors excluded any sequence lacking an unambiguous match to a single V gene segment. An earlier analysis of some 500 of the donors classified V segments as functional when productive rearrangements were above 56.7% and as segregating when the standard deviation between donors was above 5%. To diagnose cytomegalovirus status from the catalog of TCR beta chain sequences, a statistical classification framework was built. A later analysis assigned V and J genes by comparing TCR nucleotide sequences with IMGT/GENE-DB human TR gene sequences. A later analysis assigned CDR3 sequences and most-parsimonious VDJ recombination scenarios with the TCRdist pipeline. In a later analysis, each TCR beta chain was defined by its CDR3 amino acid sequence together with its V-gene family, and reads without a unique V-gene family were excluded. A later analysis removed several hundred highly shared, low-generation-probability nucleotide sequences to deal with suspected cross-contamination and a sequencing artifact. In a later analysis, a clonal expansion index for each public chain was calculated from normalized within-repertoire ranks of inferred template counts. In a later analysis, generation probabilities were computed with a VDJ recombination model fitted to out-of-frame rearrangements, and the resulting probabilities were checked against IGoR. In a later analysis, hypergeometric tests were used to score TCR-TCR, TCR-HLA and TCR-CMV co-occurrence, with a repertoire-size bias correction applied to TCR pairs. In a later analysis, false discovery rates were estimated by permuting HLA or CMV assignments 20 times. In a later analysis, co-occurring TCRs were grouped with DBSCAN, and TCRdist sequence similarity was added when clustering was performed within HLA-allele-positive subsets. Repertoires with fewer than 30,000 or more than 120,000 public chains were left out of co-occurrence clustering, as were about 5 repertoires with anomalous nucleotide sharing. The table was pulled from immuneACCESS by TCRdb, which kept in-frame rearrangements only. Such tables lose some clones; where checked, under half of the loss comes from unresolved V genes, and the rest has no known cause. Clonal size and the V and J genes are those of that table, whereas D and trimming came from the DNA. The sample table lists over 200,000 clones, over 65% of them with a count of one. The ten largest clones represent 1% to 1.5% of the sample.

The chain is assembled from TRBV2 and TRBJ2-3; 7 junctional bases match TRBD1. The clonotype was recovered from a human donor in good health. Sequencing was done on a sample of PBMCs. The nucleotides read TGTGCCAGCAGTGAAAGGCAGGGGGGCACAGATACGCAGTATTTT. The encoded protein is CASSERQGGTDTQYF.